The 20 T cell receptor beta chains presented below share a single source sample, sequenced in a study of blood T cell repertoires in COVID-19. The assay was immunoSEQ multiplex PCR, and TCRdb's table has in-frame clones only and misses some. The top ten clones hold roughly a tenth of a sample with 200,000 to 250,000 clones, about 88% of them seen once. The specimen was peripheral blood. These receptors all come from a woman aged 45 to 65 with COVID-19, enrolled during active disease.

The chain has TRBV11-2 and TRBJ2-7; D perhaps matches TRBD1 (5 bases). Germline CDR1 and CDR2: SGHAT and FQNNGV. V dropped 5 bases and J dropped 0 bases, with 11 bases sitting between them. CDR3 length equals 14 residues. The CDR3 DNA reads TGTGCCAGCAGCCCGGCCAGGGTCTCCTACGAGCAGTACTTC. Translating it yields CASSPARVSYEQYF.

The V call is TRBV7-2, the J call TRBJ2-1; no clear D. This CDR3 comprises 14 residues. The germline V and J ends were trimmed by 5 bases and 3 bases, with 11 bases remaining between them. Germline CDR1 reads SGHTA; CDR2 reads FQGNSA. In DNA form, the CDR3 reads TGTGCCAGCAGCCTAACTTTTGGCTACAATGAGCAGTTCTTC. This translates into CASSLTFGYNEQFF. Together with reference TRBV7-2 and TRBJ2-1, the CDR3 gives the full variable domain: GAGVSQSPSNKVTEKGKDVELRCDPISGHTALYWYRQSLGQGLEFLIYFQGNSAPDKSGLPSDRFSAERTGGSVSTLTIQRTQQEDSAVYLCASSLTFGYNEQFFGPGTRLTVL.

V is TRBV21-1 and J is TRBJ2-7; the table names TRBD1, a call not compared with the DNA. TRBV21-1 is shown as a pseudogene. The CDR3 is 18 amino acids. CDR3 protein: CASSKGIPTGGIWYEQYF. CDR3 DNA sequence: TGTGCCAGCAGCAAAGGGATTCCGACAGGGGGCATCTGGTACGAGCAGTACTTC.

The chain joins TRBV11-2 to TRBJ2-1; the match to TRBD1 covers 9 bases. The CDR3 runs to 13 residues. Germline values: CDR1 SGHAT, CDR2 FQNNGV. Losses at the gene ends were 5 bases for V and 8 bases for J; bases not matched to a gene: 4. Written as DNA, the CDR3 is TGTGCCAGCAGCCCGGGACAGGGATATGAGCAGTTCTTC. Its translation is CASSPGQGYEQFF. Full variable domain (missing parts from reference TRBV11-2 and TRBJ2-1): EAGVAQSPRYKIIEKRQSVAFWCNPISGHATLYWYQQILGQGPKLLIQFQNNGVVDDSQLPKDRFSAERLKGVDSTLKIQPAKLEDSAVYLCASSPGQGYEQFFGPGTRLTVL.

This sequence joins TRBV11-3 and TRBJ2-3; 7 bases are shared with TRBD2. Germline CDR1 SGHNT, CDR2 YENEEA. CDR3 length: 15 amino acids. V lost 6 bases to trimming and J lost 2 bases; unmatched junction nucleotides: 8. Here the CDR3 DNA reads TGTGCCAGCAGGCGGGGGTTTTCTGACACAGATACGCAGTATTTT. It yields the protein CASRRGFSDTDTQYF.

This clone was recorded a few times. The chain carries TRBV19 and TRBJ2-1; 7 positions agree with TRBD2. Germline V gene lookup returns CDR1 LNHDA and CDR2 SQIVND (reference sequence). The junction had 7 bases not matched to a gene; V was cut back by 4 bases and J by 4 bases. The CDR3 is 15 residues long. CDR3 protein: CASSTTSVGYNEQFF. CDR3 DNA: TGTGCCAGTAGTACAACTAGCGTCGGGTACAATGAGCAGTTCTTC.

V and J are TRBV19 and TRBJ2-6; a possible D gene is TRBD1 (6 bases). Trimming pared 5 bases from V and 2 bases from J, leaving 13 bases between. The CDR3 consists of 16 residues. Germline V gives CDR1 LNHDA, CDR2 SQIVND (reference sequence). The CDR3 coding sequence is TGTGCCAGTAGTCCCTTGAACAGGGCTGGGGCCAACGTCCTGACTTTC. This gives the protein CASSPLNRAGANVLTF.

This clone was seen a few times. For the CDR3, the DNA is TGCGCCAGCAGCCCGGGACTAGCGGTGTCCTACAATGAGCAGTTCTTC. Its translation is CASSPGLAVSYNEQFF. This rearrangement joins TRBV4-1 to TRBJ2-1; 11 nucleotides line up with TRBD2. This CDR3 is built from 16 residues. The germline gives CDR1 MGHRA, CDR2 YSYEKL. V lost 4 bases to trimming and J lost 1 base; unmatched junction nucleotides: 3.

The chain employs TRBV6-2 or TRBV6-3 and TRBJ2-1; TRBD2 matches at 10 bases. V was clipped by 6 bases and J by 7 bases; unmatched bases: 9. From germline, CDR1 is MNHEY and CDR2 SVGEGT. This CDR3 is built from 15 residues. CDR3 sequence (DNA): TGTGCCAGCAGCGAGCGGGGGGGAGTTACGAATGAGCAGTTCTTC. This codes for CASSERGGVTNEQFF.

Only a few counts were recorded for this clone. The gene calls are TRBV5-4 and TRBJ1-2; 7 bases are a match to TRBD1. The CDR3 contains 13 residues. Trimming removed 5 bases from V and 6 bases from J; junction bases left unmatched: 7. Germline values: CDR1 SGHNT, CDR2 YYREEE (reference sequence). The CDR3 DNA sequence: TGTGCCAGCAGTTTCACCGGGACAGATGGCTACACCTTC. This sequence encodes CASSFTGTDGYTF. The full variable domain, in which reference TRBV5-4 and TRBJ1-2 provide the parts outside the CDR3, is ETGVTQSPTHLIKTRGQQVTLRCSSQSGHNTVSWYQQALGQGPQFIFQYYREEENGRGNFPPRFSGLQFPNYSSELNVNALELDDSALYLCASSFTGTDGYTFGSGTRLTVV.

The chain uses TRBV10-2 and TRBJ2-3; unclear D gene. This CDR3 is 13 amino acids long. The ends were cut back, 6 bases at V and 0 bases at J, with 7 bases in the middle. The germline V gene has CDR1 WSHSY and CDR2 SAAADI. The CDR3 protein is CASRPGSTDTQYF. Written as DNA, the CDR3 is TGCGCCAGCAGACCCGGGAGCACAGATACGCAGTATTTT.

This chain uses TRBV11-1 with TRBJ2-3; 11 bases fit TRBD2. V lost 5 bases, J lost 3 bases, and 4 bases stayed unmatched. The CDR3 loop spans 15 amino acids. In germline, CDR1 is SGHAT, CDR2 FQDESV (reference sequence). CDR3 sequence: CASSPLAGETDTQYF. Written as DNA, the CDR3 is TGTGCCAGCAGCCCACTAGCGGGGGAGACAGATACGCAGTATTTT.

V gene TRBV11-2 combines with J gene TRBJ2-7; D may be TRBD1 (6 bases). This CDR3 region has 13 residues. Trimming stripped 5 bases from V and 3 bases from J, with 11 bases between. CDR1 is SGHAT, CDR2 FQNNGV, per germline. The DNA of the CDR3 is TGTGCCAGCAGCCTTGGACAGATCTACGAGCAGTACGTC. This codes for CASSLGQIYEQYV.

This clone appeared once. The CDR3 nucleotides read TGTGCCACCGAGGAGTCAGTAGGGGGCCACCAGACAGCCAAAAACATTCAGTACTTC. Its protein product is CATEESVGGHQTAKNIQYF. The chain employs TRBV19 and TRBJ2-4, with 7 bases fitting TRBD1. Trimming took 10 bases from V and 0 from J; bases not matched to a gene: 21. The germline V gene encodes CDR1 LNHDA and CDR2 SQIVND (reference sequence). The length of the CDR3 is 19 residues.

V gene TRBV19 combines with J gene TRBJ2-1; 12 bases align to TRBD1. The V and J ends lost 9 bases and 7 bases, in that order; junction bases with no gene match: 4. The CDR3 length is 13 residues. Germline V gene sequence: CDR1 LNHDA, CDR2 SQIVND (reference sequence). CDR3 nucleotide sequence: TGTGCCAGCAGGGACAGGGGGCAGAATGAGCAGTTCTTC. It yields the protein CASRDRGQNEQFF.

The chain employs TRBV7-2 and TRBJ2-1; 13 bases map to TRBD2. Germline V CDR1 and CDR2: SGHTA, FQGNSA. V shed 4 bases, J shed 3 bases, and the junction held 12 bases outside the gene matches. CDR3 size: 19 residues. CDR3: CASSSRGLAGAAHYNEQFF. The CDR3 DNA reads TGTGCCAGCAGCTCCCGAGGACTAGCGGGGGCCGCCCACTACAATGAGCAGTTCTTC.

The DNA of the CDR3 is TGTGCCAGCAGTTTACAGACAGGGGCTGGCTACAATGAGCAGTTCTTC. Translating gives CASSLQTGAGYNEQFF. The gene calls are TRBV27 and TRBJ2-1; 8 nucleotides agree with TRBD1. The CDR3 contains 16 residues. Trimming took 2 bases from V and 3 from J; bases not matched to a gene: 6. CDR1 and CDR2 (germline): MNHEY, SMNVEV (reference sequence).

This chain uses TRBV27 with TRBJ1-1; a possible D gene is TRBD1 (5 bases). With 8 bases removed from V and 5 bases from J, the gap between germline ends came to 18 bases. The CDR3 is 14 residues long. CDR1 is MNHEY, CDR2 SMNVEV, per germline (reference sequence). Here the CDR3 reads CASGPQGMYTEAFF. DNA of the CDR3: TGTGCCAGCGGCCCCCAGGGTATGTATACTGAAGCTTTCTTT.

This clone occurred a few times. J is TRBJ1-5 and V is TRBV7-9; 7 positions match TRBD1. The CDR3 consists of 13 residues. V was pared by 4 bases and J by 5 bases, with 2 bases of the junction left unmatched. Germline V gene data show CDR1 as SEHNR and CDR2 as FQNEAQ (reference sequence). The CDR3 region is CASSSTGDQPQHF. In DNA form, the CDR3 reads TGTGCCAGCAGCTCCACAGGGGATCAGCCCCAGCATTTT.

V usage is TRBV19 and J usage is TRBJ2-7, with D possibly being TRBD1 (6 bases). Per germline, CDR1 LNHDA and CDR2 SQIVND (reference sequence). V lost 0 bases to trimming and J lost 1 base, with 10 bases between them. The CDR3 sequence is 15 residues long. CDR3 region: CASSIDSGTSYEQYF. The CDR3 bases are TGTGCCAGTAGTATAGATTCCGGGACATCCTACGAGCAGTACTTC.